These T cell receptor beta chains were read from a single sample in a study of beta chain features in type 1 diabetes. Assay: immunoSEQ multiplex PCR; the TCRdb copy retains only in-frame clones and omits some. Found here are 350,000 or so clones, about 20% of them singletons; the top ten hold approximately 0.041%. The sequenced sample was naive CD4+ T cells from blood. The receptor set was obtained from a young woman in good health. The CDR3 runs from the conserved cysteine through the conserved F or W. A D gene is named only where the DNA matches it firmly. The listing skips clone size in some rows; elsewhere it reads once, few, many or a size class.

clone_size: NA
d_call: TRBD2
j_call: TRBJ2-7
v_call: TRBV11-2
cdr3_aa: CASSRMGGYEQYF
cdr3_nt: TGTGCCAGCAGCCGAATGGGGGGGTACGAGCAGTACTTC

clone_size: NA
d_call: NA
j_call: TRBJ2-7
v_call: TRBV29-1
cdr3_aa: CSVVGGDYEQYF
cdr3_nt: TGCAGCGTTGTAGGCGGGGACTACGAGCAGTACTTC

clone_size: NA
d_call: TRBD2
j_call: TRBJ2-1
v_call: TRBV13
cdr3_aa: CASSLRGTSGRNEQFF
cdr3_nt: TGTGCCAGCAGCTTAAGGGGGACTAGCGGGAGGAATGAGCAGTTCTTC

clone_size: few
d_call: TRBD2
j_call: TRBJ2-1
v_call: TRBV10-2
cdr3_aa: CASGTGGGNEQFF
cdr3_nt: TGCGCCAGCGGGACGGGAGGAGGTAATGAGCAGTTCTTC

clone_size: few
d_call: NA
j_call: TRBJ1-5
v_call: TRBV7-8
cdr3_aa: CASSFGRLNQPQHF
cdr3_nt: TGTGCCAGCAGCTTCGGCAGGCTCAATCAGCCCCAGCATTTT

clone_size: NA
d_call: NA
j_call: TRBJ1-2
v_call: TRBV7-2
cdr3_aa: CASSRLGQNYGYTF
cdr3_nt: TGTGCCAGCAGCCGACTCGGACAGAACTATGGCTACACCTTC

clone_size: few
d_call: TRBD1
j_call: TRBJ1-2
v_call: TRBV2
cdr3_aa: CASRPDRVDGYTF
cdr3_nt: TGTGCCAGCAGGCCTGACAGGGTAGATGGCTACACCTTC

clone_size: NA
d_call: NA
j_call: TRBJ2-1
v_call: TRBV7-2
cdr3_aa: CASSHADSKQFF
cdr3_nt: TGTGCCAGCAGCCACGCGGACAGTAAGCAGTTCTTC

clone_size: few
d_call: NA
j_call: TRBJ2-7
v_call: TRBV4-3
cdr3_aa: CASSQDLNLVYEQYF
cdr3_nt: TGCGCCAGCAGCCAAGACCTGAACTTAGTCTACGAGCAGTACTTC

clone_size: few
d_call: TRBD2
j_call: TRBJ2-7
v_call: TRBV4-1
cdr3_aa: CASRLTSGAYEQYF
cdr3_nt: TGCGCCAGCAGGCTTACTAGCGGGGCCTACGAGCAGTACTTC

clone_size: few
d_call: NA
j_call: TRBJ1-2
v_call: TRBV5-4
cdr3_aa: CASSSQRGRRYGYTF
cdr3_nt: TGTGCCAGCAGCTCCCAAAGAGGACGGAGGTATGGCTACACCTTC

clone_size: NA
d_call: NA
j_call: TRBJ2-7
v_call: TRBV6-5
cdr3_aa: CASSYSGGNYEQYF
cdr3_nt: TGTGCCAGCAGTTACTCGGGAGGCAACTACGAGCAGTACTTC

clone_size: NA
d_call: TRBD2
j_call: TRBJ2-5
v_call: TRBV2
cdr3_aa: CASLLGLAGGQETQYF
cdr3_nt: TGTGCCAGCCTACTGGGACTAGCGGGGGGCCAAGAGACCCAGTACTTC

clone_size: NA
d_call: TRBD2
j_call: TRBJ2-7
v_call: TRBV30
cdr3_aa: CAFGRLAGATYEQYF
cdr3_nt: TGTGCTTTTGGGAGACTAGCGGGGGCAACCTACGAGCAGTACTTC

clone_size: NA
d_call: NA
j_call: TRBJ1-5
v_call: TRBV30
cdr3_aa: CAWSVQGSLGQPQHF
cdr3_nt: TGTGCCTGGAGTGTACAGGGCAGTCTAGGTCAGCCCCAGCATTTT